These T cell receptor beta chains were read from a single sample in a study of blood T cell repertoires in COVID-19. Assay: immunoSEQ multiplex PCR; the TCRdb copy retains only in-frame clones and omits some. The table has roughly 130,000 clones, 80% to 85% seen once; the top ten hold roughly 8.7%. The sequenced sample consisted of peripheral blood. The receptors come from a young man with COVID-19, enrolled during active disease. The CDR3 runs from the conserved cysteine through the conserved F or W. D genes are given only for firm matches. Size is omitted from some rows. Given values are once, few, many or a class for expanded clones.

CDR3 | DNA | size | V | D | J
CASSLVGTGETQYF | TGTGCCAGCAGCTTGGTGGGGACAGGGGAGACCCAGTACTTC | NA | TRBV5-4 | TRBD1 | TRBJ2-5
CACPRQASKNEQFF | TGTGCCTGCCCCCGTCAGGCGTCTAAAAATGAGCAGTTCTTC | few | TRBV30 | NA | TRBJ2-1
CASSLGGRGDTQYF | TGTGCTAGCAGCTTAGGGGGGCGCGGGGATACGCAGTATTTT | NA | TRBV7-7 | NA | TRBJ2-3
CASSPREGRSPGELFF | TGTGCCAGCAGTCCGCGGGAGGGCCGGTCCCCCGGGGAGCTGTTTTTT | NA | TRBV27 | TRBD2 | TRBJ2-2
CASIQTGLGSLYF | TGTGCCAGCATTCAAACCGGACTGGGATCGTTGTACTTC | NA | TRBV2 | NA | TRBJ2-7
CASSPRDRTFTEAFF | TGTGCCAGCAGCCCCCGGGACAGAACATTCACTGAAGCTTTCTTT | NA | TRBV7-2 | TRBD1 | TRBJ1-1
CASSQVTLAGEGETQYF | TGTGCCAGCAGCCAAGTCACCTTAGCGGGAGAAGGGGAGACCCAGTACTTC | NA | TRBV14 | TRBD2 | TRBJ2-5
CASSEGQSSGNTIYF | TGTGCCAGCTCGGAGGGACAGAGCTCTGGAAACACCATATATTTT | NA | TRBV18 | TRBD1 | TRBJ1-3
CAITPDRNTGELFF | TGTGCCATCACCCCGGACAGGAACACCGGGGAGCTGTTTTTT | NA | TRBV10-3 | NA | TRBJ2-2
CASGVTGVSTEAFF | TGTGCTAGTGGTGTCACAGGGGTTAGCACTGAAGCTTTCTTT | NA | TRBV12-5 | TRBD1 | TRBJ1-1
CASSPHLAGGRGQYF | TGTGCCAGCAGTCCCCACCTAGCGGGAGGGCGGGGGCAGTATTTT | NA | TRBV28 | TRBD2 | TRBJ2-3
CASSSSGGDTEAFF | TGTGCCAGCTCCTCCTCGGGAGGCGACACTGAAGCTTTCTTT | NA | TRBV18 | NA | TRBJ1-1
CSGGQGLNTDTQYF | TGCAGCGGTGGACAGGGATTGAACACAGATACGCAGTATTTT | once | TRBV29-1 | TRBD1 | TRBJ2-3
CASSVAPTEDNEQFF | TGTGCCAGCAGCGTAGCTCCTACCGAAGACAATGAGCAGTTCTTC | NA | TRBV9 | NA | TRBJ2-1
CASNGPGTGEQYF | TGTGCCAGCAACGGACCCGGGACAGGGGAGCAGTACTTC | once | TRBV27 | TRBD1 | TRBJ2-7
CATSWGTSWQETQYF | TGTGCCACCAGTTGGGGGACTAGCTGGCAAGAGACCCAGTACTTC | NA | TRBV15 | TRBD2 | TRBJ2-5
CASSLSKTGWRNTEAFF | TGTGCCAGCAGCTTATCTAAGACAGGGTGGAGGAACACTGAAGCTTTCTTT | NA | TRBV7-8 | TRBD1 | TRBJ1-1
CASIGGSSYNEQFF | TGTGCCAGCATCGGCGGAAGCTCCTACAATGAGCAGTTCTTC | NA | TRBV25-1 | NA | TRBJ2-1
CASSEQSYEQYF | TGTGCCAGCAGTGAACAGTCCTACGAGCAGTACTTC | NA | TRBV25-1 | NA | TRBJ2-7
CASSQGASGRANEQFF | TGCGCCAGCAGCCAAGGGGCTAGCGGGAGGGCCAATGAGCAGTTCTTC | NA | TRBV4-3 | TRBD2 | TRBJ2-1
CASSLEAGEIYEQYF | TGTGCCAGCAGCTTAGAGGCAGGGGAAATCTACGAGCAGTACTTC | once | TRBV7-9 | NA | TRBJ2-7
CASSLGGGLAFF | TGTGCCAGCAGTTTGGGTGGAGGGCTTGCTTTTTTT | NA | TRBV28 | NA | TRBJ1-4
CASSPRNSIINEKLFF | TGTGCCAGCAGCCCACGAAACTCAATTATCAATGAAAAACTGTTTTTT | NA | TRBV7-2 | NA | TRBJ1-4
CASSLRAGYTF | TGTGCCAGCAGCTTGCGAGCCGGCTACACCTTC | NA | TRBV5-6 | NA | TRBJ1-2
CASSYAREQFF | TGTGCCAGCAGTTACGCCAGAGAGCAGTTCTTC | NA | TRBV6-6 | NA | TRBJ2-1
CASSKGLGVSGEQYF | TGTGCCAGCAGCAAAGGACTGGGCGTCAGCGGCGAGCAGTACTTC | NA | TRBV7-3 | NA | TRBJ2-7
CASSRPASGSYNEQFF | TGTGCCAGCAGCCGACCCGCTAGCGGGAGCTACAATGAGCAGTTCTTC | NA | TRBV5-4 | TRBD2 | TRBJ2-1
CASRRGFASIPEQFF | TGTGCCAGTAGACGAGGCTTTGCTAGCATCCCTGAGCAGTTCTTC | NA | TRBV28 | NA | TRBJ2-1
CASTQRGTADTQYF | TGCGCCAGCACCCAACGGGGGACGGCAGATACGCAGTATTTT | NA | TRBV5-1 | NA | TRBJ2-3
CAISERTGGAFF | TGTGCCATCAGTGAGCGGACAGGGGGAGCTTTCTTT | few | TRBV10-3 | TRBD1 | TRBJ1-1
CATRRGVNYGYTF | TGTGCCACCCGTCGGGGGGTGAACTATGGCTACACCTTC | NA | TRBV27 | NA | TRBJ1-2
CASSPGGNIQYF | TGTGCCAGTAGCCCGGGGGGAAACATTCAGTACTTC | NA | TRBV12-3/TRBV12-4 | TRBD2 | TRBJ2-4
CASSAYLRWASGSGTGELFF | TGTGCCAGCAGCGCGTACCTCAGGTGGGCTAGCGGGAGTGGAACCGGGGAGCTGTTTTTT | once | TRBV9 | TRBD2 | TRBJ2-2
CASSQVWRVSAGANVLTF | TGCGCCAGCAGCCAAGTGTGGAGGGTGTCAGCTGGGGCCAACGTCCTGACTTTC | NA | TRBV4-3 | NA | TRBJ2-6
CASSPGLAAFF | TGTGCCAGCAGCCCGGGACTAGCGGCCTTCTTC | NA | TRBV7-9 | TRBD2 | TRBJ2-1
CASSDPSRGAGTGELFF | TGCGCCAGCAGCGATCCTTCCCGGGGGGCTGGCACCGGGGAGCTGTTTTTT | NA | TRBV4-1 | NA | TRBJ2-2
CASSLGQIDTGELFF | TGCGCCAGCAGCTTGGGACAAATTGACACCGGGGAGCTGTTTTTT | NA | TRBV5-1 | NA | TRBJ2-2
CASSANREWGKLFF | TGTGCCAGCAGCGCAAACCGGGAGTGGGGAAAACTGTTTTTT | NA | TRBV16 | NA | TRBJ1-4